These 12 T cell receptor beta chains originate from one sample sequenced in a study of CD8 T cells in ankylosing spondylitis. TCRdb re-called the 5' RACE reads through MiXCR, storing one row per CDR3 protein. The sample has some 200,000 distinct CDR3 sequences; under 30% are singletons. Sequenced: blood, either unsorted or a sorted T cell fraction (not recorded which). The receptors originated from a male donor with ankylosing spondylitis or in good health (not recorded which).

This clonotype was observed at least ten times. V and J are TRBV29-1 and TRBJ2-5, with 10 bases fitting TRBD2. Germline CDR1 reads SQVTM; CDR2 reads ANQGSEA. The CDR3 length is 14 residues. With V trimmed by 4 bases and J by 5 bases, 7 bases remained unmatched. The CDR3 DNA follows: TGCAGCGTTGCGATAGCGGGAGGCGTTGAGACCCAGTACTTC. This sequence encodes CSVAIAGGVETQYF.

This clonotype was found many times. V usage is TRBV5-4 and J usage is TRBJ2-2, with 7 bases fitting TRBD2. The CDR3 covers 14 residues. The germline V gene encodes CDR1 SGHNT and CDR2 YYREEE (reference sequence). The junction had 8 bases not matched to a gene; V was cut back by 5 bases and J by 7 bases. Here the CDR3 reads CASSYQSGNGELFF. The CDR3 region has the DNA TGTGCCAGCAGTTATCAAAGCGGGAACGGGGAGCTGTTTTTT.

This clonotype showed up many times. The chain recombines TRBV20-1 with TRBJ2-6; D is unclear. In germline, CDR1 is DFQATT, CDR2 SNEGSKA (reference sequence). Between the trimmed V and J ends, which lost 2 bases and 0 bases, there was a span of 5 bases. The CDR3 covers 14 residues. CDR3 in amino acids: CSARYASGANVLTF. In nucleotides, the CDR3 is TGCAGTGCTAGATATGCCTCTGGGGCCAACGTCCTGACTTTC.

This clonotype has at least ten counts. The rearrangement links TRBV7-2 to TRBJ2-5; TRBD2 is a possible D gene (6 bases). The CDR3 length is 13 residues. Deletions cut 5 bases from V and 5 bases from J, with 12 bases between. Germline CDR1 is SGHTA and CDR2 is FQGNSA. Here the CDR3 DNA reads TGTGCCAGCAGCCCCCAACGGGGGGAGACCCAGTACTTC. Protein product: CASSPQRGETQYF.

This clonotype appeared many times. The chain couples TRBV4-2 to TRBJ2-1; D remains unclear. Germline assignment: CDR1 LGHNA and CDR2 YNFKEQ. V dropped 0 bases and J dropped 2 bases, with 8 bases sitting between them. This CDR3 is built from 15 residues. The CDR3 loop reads CASSQETSTYNEQFF. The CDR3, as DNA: TGTGCCAGCAGCCAAGAGACTTCTACCTACAATGAGCAGTTCTTC.

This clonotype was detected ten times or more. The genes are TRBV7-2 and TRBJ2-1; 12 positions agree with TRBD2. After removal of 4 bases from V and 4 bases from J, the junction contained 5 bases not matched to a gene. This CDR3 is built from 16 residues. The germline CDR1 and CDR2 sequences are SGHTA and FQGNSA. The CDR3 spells CASSSTSGSIYNEQFF. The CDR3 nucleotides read TGTGCCAGCAGCTCGACTAGCGGGAGTATTTACAATGAGCAGTTCTTC.

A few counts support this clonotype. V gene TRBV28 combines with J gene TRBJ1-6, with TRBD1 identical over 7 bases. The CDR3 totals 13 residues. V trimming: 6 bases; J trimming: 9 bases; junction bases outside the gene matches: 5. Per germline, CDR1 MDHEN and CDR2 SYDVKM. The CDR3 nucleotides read TGTGCCAGCAGACAGGGGACGGTTTCACCCCTCCACTTT. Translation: CASRQGTVSPLHF.

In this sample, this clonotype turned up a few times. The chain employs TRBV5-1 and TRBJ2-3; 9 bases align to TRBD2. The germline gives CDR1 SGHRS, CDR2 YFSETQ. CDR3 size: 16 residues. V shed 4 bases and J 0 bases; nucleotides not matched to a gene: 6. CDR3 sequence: CASSPLSGRSTDTQYF. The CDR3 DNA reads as TGCGCCAGCAGCCCCCTTAGCGGGAGAAGCACAGATACGCAGTATTTT.

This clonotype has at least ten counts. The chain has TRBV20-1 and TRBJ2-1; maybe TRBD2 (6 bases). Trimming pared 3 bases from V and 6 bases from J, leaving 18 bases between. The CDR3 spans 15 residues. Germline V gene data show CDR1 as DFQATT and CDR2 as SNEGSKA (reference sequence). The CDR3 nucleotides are TGCAGTGCTAGTCTCCGGCGGGGATTAGGCAATGAGCAGTTCTTC. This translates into CSASLRRGLGNEQFF.

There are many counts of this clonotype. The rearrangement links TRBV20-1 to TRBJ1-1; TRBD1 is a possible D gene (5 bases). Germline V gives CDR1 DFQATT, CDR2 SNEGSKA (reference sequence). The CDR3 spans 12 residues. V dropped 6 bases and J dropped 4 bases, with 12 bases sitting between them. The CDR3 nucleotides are TGCAGTGCCTGGAGGGGTGGCACTGAAGCTTTCTTT. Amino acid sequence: CSAWRGGTEAFF.

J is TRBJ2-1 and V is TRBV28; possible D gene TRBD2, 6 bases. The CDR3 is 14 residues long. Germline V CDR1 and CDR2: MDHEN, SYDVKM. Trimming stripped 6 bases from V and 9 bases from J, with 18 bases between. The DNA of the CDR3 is TGTGCCAGCAGACCTGGGGGGACTCGTGGTGAGCAGTTCTTC. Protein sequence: CASRPGGTRGEQFF.

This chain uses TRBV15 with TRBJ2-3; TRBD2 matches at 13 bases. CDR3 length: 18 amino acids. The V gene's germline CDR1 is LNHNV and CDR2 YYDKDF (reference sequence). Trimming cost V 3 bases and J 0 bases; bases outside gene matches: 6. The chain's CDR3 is CATSRGTSGAPSTDTQYF. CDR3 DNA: TGTGCCACCAGCAGGGGGACTAGCGGGGCCCCTAGCACAGATACGCAGTATTTT.